This T cell receptor (beta chain) derives from a study of early T cells in non-severe SARS-CoV-2 infection (dated by TCRdb to the early 2020s). Study-level background: Because TCR sequencing was done on bulk RNA from unsorted whole blood, the alpha and beta chains could not be paired.

The receptor library was made with 5' RACE. Sequenced using a NextSeq 500. To correct for sequencing error and PCR bias, the TCR library protocol tagged individual cDNA molecules with unique molecular identifiers. Sequencing covered both TCR alpha and beta chains, and within each sample the abundances of alpha and beta sequences were tightly co-correlated. As for how the authors treated the data: Decombinator V4 was used to perform V gene, J gene and CDR3 annotation of TCR sequences. Expanded TCRs were defined as changing significantly between any two time points under a Poisson model with p below 0.0001. TCR abundances were normalised to the total number of TCRs sequenced per sample and expressed as counts per million. MAIT TCRs were defined by TRAV1-2 paired with TRAJ12, TRAJ20 or TRAJ33, and iNKT TCRs by TRAV10 paired with TRAJ18. VDJdb, accessed on 1 November 2021, was searched for TCRs annotated for CMV, EBV and SARS-CoV-2, and TCRs annotated for more than one antigen were excluded. TCRdb's own reprocessing of the public reads used fastp at Q25 and MiXCR and kept productive beta chains. Every distinct CDR3 protein forms one entry, paired with its most common genes and DNA. Clone size and V and J calls follow TCRdb, not the original study. The sample records 50,000 to 65,000 distinct CDR3 sequences, roughly an eighth of which are singletons. Clones ranked in the top ten supply about 1.4% of the sample.

The study was a case-control design nested within a healthcare worker cohort in London, UK, with weekly nasopharyngeal swab PCR tests and blood sampling. Healthcare workers were enrolled in the week of the UK lockdown, from 23 to 31 March 2020, and were followed every week for up to roughly 15 weeks. Remarks on this clonotype: The antigen it recognizes is unknown. No much larger clonotype is one base removed from it; base qualities were not supplied.

V trim: 3 bases; J trim: 1 base; unmatched bases: 9. The CDR3, cysteine through phenylalanine, is 18 amino acids long. Only CDR3 DNA is held: 54 bases, read in frame from base 1. The germline V gene sets CDR1 to SGDLS and CDR2 to YYNGEE. On the study overall, not on this receptor specifically: VDJdb matching was skewed toward anti-spike CD8 responses and likely underestimated virus-specific expansions by missing private and CD4 specificities.

The rearranged segments are TRBV9 and TRBJ2-1; 11 junctional bases match TRBD2. Sequencing input: whole blood. The receptor comes from an adult who was a healthcare worker with PCR-confirmed SARS-CoV-2 infection or an uninfected control (not recorded which). The sequence in DNA is TGTGCCAGCAGCGCCTCACCGACTAGCGGGGTTTCCTACAATGAGCAGTTCTTC. Its product reads: CASSASPTSGVSYNEQFF.